These T cell receptor beta chains were read from a single sample in a study of T cell responses to AZD1222 COVID-19 vaccine. Assay: immunoSEQ multiplex PCR; the TCRdb copy retains only in-frame clones and omits some. The table lists 85,000 or so clones, 86% of them singletons. Sequenced here: peripheral blood, sampled 28 days after the second AZD1222 dose. The source is an adult who received the AZD1222 COVID-19 vaccine. The CDR3 runs from the conserved cysteine through the conserved F or W. Each record gives: V gene, D gene, J gene, clone size, CDR3 DNA, CDR3 protein. The D gene is left open where the match is weak. Where a row states a size, it is once, few, many or the class of an expanded clone; other rows omit it.

>TRBV5-1|.|TRBJ2-5|.
TGCGCCAGCAGCTTGTTCAGGGGCGCAGAGACCCAGTACTTC
CASSLFRGAETQYF
>TRBV24-1|TRBD2|TRBJ2-1|.
TGTGCCACCAGTGATTCATTAGCGGGAGGGCTCCTTTACAATGAGCAGTTCTTC
CATSDSLAGGLLYNEQFF
>TRBV12-3/TRBV12-4|TRBD1|TRBJ2-5|.
TGTGCCAGCAGCTTGACAGGGTCGAAGACCCAGTACTTC
CASSLTGSKTQYF
>TRBV5-6|TRBD1|TRBJ1-2|.
TGTGCCAGCAGCGTTGGACAGGGGGCGCGGAGCTACACCTTC
CASSVGQGARSYTF
>TRBV6-1|.|TRBJ2-1|.
TGTGCCAGCAGTGAATGGGCGGGGCCGCGCTATGAGCAGTTCTTC
CASSEWAGPRYEQFF
>TRBV18|.|TRBJ2-5|.
TGTGCCAGCTCATTAGGGAATACAGAGACCCAGTACTTC
CASSLGNTETQYF
>TRBV5-4|.|TRBJ2-7|.
TGTGCCAGCAGCTTCTGGGGACTCCAGAGGCAGTACTTC
CASSFWGLQRQYF
>TRBV11-2|.|TRBJ2-7|.
TGTGCCAGCAGCTCCCTTTCCTCAAACCCCTACGAGCAGTACTTC
CASSSLSSNPYEQYF
>TRBV28|TRBD1|TRBJ1-5|.
TGTGCCAGCCATTACGCAGGGGGCGCCGTTCAGCCCCAGCATTTT
CASHYAGGAVQPQHF
>TRBV2|.|TRBJ1-1|.
TGTGCCAGCAGCATTTGGGAGAACACTGAAGCTTTCTTT
CASSIWENTEAFF
>TRBV6-4|TRBD1|TRBJ1-1|once
TGTGCCAGCAGTGACTGGACAGGGTATCGGGCTGAAGCTTTCTTT
CASSDWTGYRAEAFF
>TRBV7-6|TRBD2|TRBJ2-7|.
TGTGCCAGCAGCCAAAGACCTCCGGGACTAGTTATGGACGAGCAGTACTTC
CASSQRPPGLVMDEQYF
>TRBV2|.|TRBJ2-2|.
TGTGCCAGCATCCCCGGGGTGGGCGGGGAGCTGTTTTTT
CASIPGVGGELFF
>TRBV11-2|.|TRBJ2-7|.
TGTGCCAGCAGCTTAAATAGGGTTGAGCAGTACTTC
CASSLNRVEQYF
>TRBV5-5|.|TRBJ2-3|.
TGTGCCAGCAGCTTGCAACAGGCCATCAACACAGATACGCAGTATTTT
CASSLQQAINTDTQYF
>TRBV18|TRBD1|TRBJ2-6|once
TGTGCCAGCTCACCACTAGGGGGCTCCGGGGCCAACGTCCTGACTTTC
CASSPLGGSGANVLTF
>TRBV15|.|TRBJ2-7|.
TGTGCCACCAGCAGAGAGGCAGGGCCCTCCTACGAGCAGTACTTC
CATSREAGPSYEQYF
>TRBV27|TRBD2|TRBJ2-3|.
TGTGCCAGCAGTAAAGCGACTAGCGGGACAAATACGCAGTATTTT
CASSKATSGTNTQYF